One and the same sample provided the 27 T cell receptor beta chains below, sequenced in a study of cytomegalovirus exposure and HLA in healthy donors. A multiplex PCR was run with 60 Vbeta primers and 13 Jbeta primers. The repertoire was sequenced with immunoSEQ multiplex PCR; TCRdb's copy has only in-frame clones and lacks some. The sample includes roughly 190,000 clones, approximately 86% of them seen just once. The sequenced material came from PBMCs. These receptors originate from a boy between 2 and 10 years old in good health and CMV-seronegative.

The chain couples TRBV25-1 to TRBJ1-6, with 9 positions matching TRBD1. The CDR3 totals 15 residues. CDR1 is MGHDK and CDR2 is SYGVNS in the germline V gene. V lost 4 bases, J lost 9 bases, and 7 bases stayed unmatched. This CDR3 reads CASSALTGGSSPLHF. DNA for the CDR3: TGTGCCAGCAGTGCCTTGACAGGGGGGAGTTCACCCCTCCACTTT.

The V gene is TRBV2, the J gene TRBJ2-1, with 9 bases fitting TRBD2. J lost 1 base, V lost 0 bases, and 4 bases had no gene match. Germline CDR1 is SNHLY and CDR2 is FYNNEI. The CDR3 has 17 residues. CDR3 sequence: CASSEAFLAGSYNEQFF. The CDR3 DNA follows: TGTGCCAGCAGTGAAGCGTTCCTAGCGGGATCCTACAATGAGCAGTTCTTC. Using reference TRBV2 and TRBJ2-1 for the parts outside the CDR3, the full variable domain is EPEVTQTPSHQVTQMGQEVILRCVPISNHLYFYWYRQILGQKVEFLVSFYNNEISEKSEIFDDQFSVERPDGSNFTLKIRSTKLEDSAMYFCASSEAFLAGSYNEQFFGPGTRLTVL.

This clone was recorded once. The J gene is TRBJ1-2, the V gene TRBV15; 9 bases are a match to TRBD1. Germline-derived CDR1 and CDR2 are LNHNV and YYDKDF (reference sequence). The J segment lost 4 bases and the V segment lost 5 bases, leaving 5 bases of the junction unmatched. This CDR3 comprises 14 residues. CDR3 sequence reads: CATSGDRATYGYTF. CDR3 nucleotides: TGTGCCACCAGCGGGGACAGGGCCACCTATGGCTACACCTTC.

The sample holds one count of this clone. The chain carries TRBV28 and TRBJ1-1; 10 positions match TRBD1. This CDR3 is 14 amino acids long. Germline CDR1 is MDHEN and CDR2 is SYDVKM. Trimming took 5 bases from V and 1 from J; bases not matched to a gene: 1. CDR3 in DNA: TGTGCCAGCAGTGACAGGGGGCCGAACACTGAAGCTTTCTTT. Translation gives CASSDRGPNTEAFF.

This chain joins TRBV29-1 and TRBJ2-6; TRBD1 agrees at 7 bases. Germline V lookup: CDR1 SQVTM, CDR2 ANQGSEA. The junction had 11 bases not matched to a gene; V was cut back by 6 bases and J by 0 bases. This CDR3 spans 17 amino acids. DNA for the CDR3: TGCAGCGTCCCAGGAGGACAGGCCCCCTCTGGGGCCAACGTCCTGACTTTC. Its translation: CSVPGGQAPSGANVLTF.

V is TRBV20-1 and J is TRBJ2-3; tentatively, D is TRBD1 (5 bases). CDR1 and CDR2 from the germline V gene are DFQATT and SNEGSKA (reference sequence). V dropped 6 bases and J dropped 5 bases, with 6 bases sitting between them. This CDR3 is 10 amino acids long. Here the CDR3 DNA reads TGCAGTGCCGACAGAGATACGCAGTATTTT. Its protein is CSADRDTQYF.

The chain carries TRBV7-9 and TRBJ1-5; 7 nucleotides match TRBD1. Trimming at V came to 0 bases and at J to 3 bases, leaving 8 bases not matched to a gene. The CDR3 totals 17 residues. The germline V gene has CDR1 SEHNR and CDR2 FQNEAQ (reference sequence). For the CDR3, the DNA is TGTGCCAGCAGCTTAGCGCTTGGGGACAGACCCAATCAGCCCCAGCATTTT. Encoded protein: CASSLALGDRPNQPQHF. The variable domain in full, completed from reference TRBV7-9 and TRBJ1-5, reads DTGVSQNPRHKITKRGQNVTFRCDPISEHNRLYWYRQTLGQGPEFLTYFQNEAQLEKSRLLSDRFSAERPKGSFSTLEIQRTEQGDSAMYLCASSLALGDRPNQPQHFGDGTRLSIL.

This clone is a singleton in its sample. Other DNA sequences of this sample code for an identical CDR3. The chain is built from TRBV28 and TRBJ1-1; D gene unclear. The germline V gene has CDR1 MDHEN and CDR2 SYDVKM. V lost 3 bases and J lost 0, with 8 bases in between. The CDR3 sequence is 14 residues long. CDR3 amino acids: CASSFPGLNTEAFF. The CDR3 region has the DNA TGTGCCAGCAGTTTCCCAGGCCTGAACACTGAAGCTTTCTTT.

This chain uses TRBV7-9 with TRBJ1-2; 8 bases map to TRBD1. Germline CDR1 SEHNR, CDR2 FQNEAQ (reference sequence). CDR3 size: 16 residues. Trimming cost V 3 bases and J 4 bases; bases outside gene matches: 10. CDR3 DNA: TGTGCCAGCAGCTTCCCCCGCCTCGGACAGGGCTATGGCTACACCTTC. It translates to CASSFPRLGQGYGYTF. The complete variable domain, with remaining parts taken from reference TRBV7-9 and TRBJ1-2, reads DTGVSQNPRHKITKRGQNVTFRCDPISEHNRLYWYRQTLGQGPEFLTYFQNEAQLEKSRLLSDRFSAERPKGSFSTLEIQRTEQGDSAMYLCASSFPRLGQGYGYTFGSGTRLTVV.

The J gene is TRBJ1-5, the V gene TRBV28; TRBD1 might be the D (6 bases). CDR1 MDHEN and CDR2 SYDVKM come from the germline V gene. There are 17 residues in the CDR3. V was clipped by 3 bases and J by 4 bases, with 19 bases between them. Here the CDR3 reads CASSFPHSWTDNQPQHF. CDR3 coding DNA: TGTGCCAGCAGTTTTCCCCACTCATGGACAGATAATCAGCCCCAGCATTTT.

The chain employs TRBV6-1 and TRBJ2-5; the match to TRBD2 covers 8 bases. The J call may be faulty, since TRBJ2-7 better matches the DNA end. CDR1 is MNHNS, CDR2 SASEGT, per germline. CDR3 size: 16 residues. DNA for the CDR3: TGTGCCAGCAGTGAGGGATCTAGCGGGTCCTCCTACGAGCAGTACTTC. Translation gives CASSEGSSGSSYEQYF.

This chain uses TRBV4-1 with TRBJ2-5; 10 nucleotides align to TRBD2. V gave up 2 bases and J gave up 4 bases; unmatched junction bases: 19. The CDR3 is 20 residues long. Looked up from germline, CDR1 is MGHRA and CDR2 is YSYEKL. CDR3 coding DNA: TGCGCCAGCAGCCAAATCACACAAAGGAGTAGCGGGAGGAGGGGAGAGACCCAGTACTTC. As protein: CASSQITQRSSGRRGETQYF.

This chain links TRBV19 with TRBJ2-1; D is perhaps TRBD2 (5 bases). CDR3 length: 14 residues. Germline V gene lookup returns CDR1 LNHDA and CDR2 SQIVND (reference sequence). Trimming removed 2 bases from V and 9 bases from J, with 14 bases in between. The CDR3 region is CASSISSLRGEQFF. The CDR3 DNA sequence: TGTGCCAGTAGTATATCCAGCCTCCGGGGTGAGCAGTTCTTC.

The J gene is TRBJ1-6, the V gene TRBV27, with D unclear. The CDR3 runs 14 residues. Between the trimmed V and J ends, which lost 3 bases and 7 bases, there was a span of 10 bases. From germline, CDR1 is MNHEY and CDR2 SMNVEV (reference sequence). The CDR3 bases are TGTGCCAGCAGTTTGTGGCAAACCAATTCACCCCTCCACTTT. It encodes CASSLWQTNSPLHF.

The V call is TRBV28, the J call TRBJ1-4, with 7 bases matching TRBD1. CDR3 length: 15 residues. The junction had 8 bases not matched to a gene; V was cut back by 4 bases and J by 6 bases. Germline V gives CDR1 MDHEN, CDR2 SYDVKM. The CDR3 DNA reads as TGTGCCAGCAGTTCTGACAGGGTGGAAGATGAAAAACTGTTTTTT. As protein: CASSSDRVEDEKLFF.

The rearrangement links TRBV18 to TRBJ1-4; D is possibly TRBD1 (6 bases). The CDR3 is 15 residues long. Germline assignment: CDR1 KGHSH and CDR2 LQKENI. Deletions cut 6 bases from V and 8 bases from J, with 19 bases between. CDR3 sequence reads: CASSPNRVGREKLFF. For the CDR3, the DNA is TGTGCCAGCTCCCCCAACAGGGTCGGTAGAGAAAAACTGTTTTTT.

V usage is TRBV28 and J usage is TRBJ1-2; the match to TRBD1 covers 8 bases. The V and J ends lost 2 bases and 1 base, in that order; junction bases with no gene match: 0. The CDR3 is made up of 14 amino acids. The V gene's germline CDR1 is MDHEN and CDR2 SYDVKM. The CDR3 coding sequence is TGTGCCAGCAGTTTAACAGGGGGTAACTATGGCTACACCTTC. Amino acids: CASSLTGGNYGYTF.

Here the CDR3 reads CASSRQGRDEQYF. In DNA, the CDR3 is TGTGCCAGCAGTAGACAGGGACGGGACGAGCAGTACTTC. V usage is TRBV6-6 and J usage is TRBJ2-7; 7 positions match TRBD1. J lost 5 bases, V lost 5 bases, and 6 bases had no gene match. This CDR3 is built from 13 residues. CDR1 is MNHNY and CDR2 is SVGAGI in the germline V gene (reference sequence).

V and J are TRBV6-1 and TRBJ1-2; TRBD1 matches 8 bases. The CDR3 is made up of 14 amino acids. CDR1 and CDR2 (germline): MNHNS, SASEGT. V dropped 4 bases and J dropped 4; count of bases not matched to a gene: 5. The CDR3 region is CASSARDRFYGYTF. CDR3 in DNA: TGTGCCAGCAGTGCCCGGGACAGGTTCTATGGCTACACCTTC.

The gene calls are TRBV27 and TRBJ2-1; D remains unclear. The CDR3 runs 11 residues. Germline values: CDR1 MNHEY, CDR2 SMNVEV (reference sequence). The V end was cut by 5 bases, the J end by 5 bases, with 4 bases between. CDR3 region: CASSGHNEQFF. Here the CDR3 DNA reads TGTGCCAGCAGTGGCCACAATGAGCAGTTCTTC.

J is TRBJ2-5 and V is TRBV2, with 7 bases identical to TRBD1. Germline V gives CDR1 SNHLY, CDR2 FYNNEI. Trimming removed 7 bases from V and 1 base from J; junction bases left unmatched: 3. This CDR3 has 13 amino acids. The CDR3 is CASMRDSQETQYF. CDR3 coding DNA: TGTGCCAGCATGAGGGACAGCCAAGAGACCCAGTACTTC.

V gene TRBV6-1 combines with J gene TRBJ2-3; D is uncertain. Germline CDR1 and CDR2: MNHNS and SASEGT. The CDR3 sequence is 13 residues long. Trimming left V 6 bases short and J 6 bases short, with 13 bases between. The CDR3: CASRVHRYDTQYF. Here the CDR3 DNA reads TGTGCCAGCAGGGTTCACCGGTACGATACGCAGTATTTT.

The gene calls are TRBV29-1 and TRBJ2-1, with no clear D. Trimming shortened V by 7 bases and J by 7 bases, and 17 bases separated the two germline ends. The germline gives CDR1 SQVTM, CDR2 ANQGSEA. This CDR3 spans 13 amino acids. The CDR3, as DNA: TGCAGCGCCCAACAACTACCTGGGAATGAGCAGTTCTTC. Its translation: CSAQQLPGNEQFF.

The rearrangement links TRBV7-9 to TRBJ1-1, with TRBD1 matching over 7 bases. With V trimmed by 4 bases and J by 2 bases, 10 bases remained unmatched. This CDR3 spans 16 amino acids. Germline V gene data show CDR1 as SEHNR and CDR2 as FQNEAQ (reference sequence). The CDR3: CASSSKGQPHNTEAFF. As DNA, the CDR3 is TGTGCCAGCAGCTCGAAGGGACAGCCCCATAACACTGAAGCTTTCTTT.

The rearrangement links TRBV27 to TRBJ1-1, with D unclear. V gave up 2 bases and J gave up 4 bases, with 11 bases separating them. Germline V gives CDR1 MNHEY, CDR2 SMNVEV (reference sequence). The CDR3 totals 14 residues. The CDR3 DNA follows: TGTGCCAGCAGTTTAAGGGAGGGCGGCACTGAAGCTTTCTTT. Protein sequence: CASSLREGGTEAFF.

This clone was detected only a few times. The V gene is TRBV6-4, the J gene TRBJ2-1; D might be TRBD2 (5 bases). The CDR3 extends over 15 amino acids. Germline-derived CDR1 and CDR2 are MRHNA and SNTAGT. Trimming removed 0 bases from V and 9 bases from J, with 15 bases in between. DNA of the CDR3: TGTGCCAGCAGTGACTCAGTTGGGCCGGGGAGTGAGCAGTTCTTC. This gives the protein CASSDSVGPGSEQFF.

In its sample, this clone was seen a few times. This chain uses TRBV30 with TRBJ1-4, with TRBD1 matching over 8 bases. Germline V lookup: CDR1 GTSNPN, CDR2 SVGIG (reference sequence). J lost 8 bases, V lost 5 bases, and 7 bases had no gene match. The CDR3 runs to 13 residues. The DNA for the CDR3 is TGTGCCTGGGAAGGACAGGGCAGGGAAAAACTGTTTTTT. It yields the protein CAWEGQGREKLFF. Together with reference TRBV30 and TRBJ1-4, the CDR3 gives the full variable domain: SQTIHQWPATLVQPVGSPLSLECTVEGTSNPNLYWYRQAAGRGLQLLFYSVGIGQISSEVPQNLSASRPQDRQFILSSKKLLLSDSGFYLCAWEGQGREKLFFGSGTQLSVL.